Listed below are T cell receptor beta chains from one sample, sequenced in a study of neurological immune-mediated disorders. TCRdb independently ran MiXCR on the 5' RACE reads; one entry per CDR3 protein. The data contain about 19,000 distinct CDR3 sequences, 7% to 8.5% of them singletons. Sequencing used CD8+ T cells from blood. Receptors originate from a woman younger than 45 with HTLV-1-associated myelopathy (HAM/TSP). Each CDR3 is given with its conserved first and last residue. Part of the rows lack a size; the others show once, few, many or a class for expanded clones.

cdr3_aa: CSARKPYNEQFF; v_call: TRBV20-1; cdr3_length: 12; clone_size: many
cdr3_aa: CASLDPGGITYGYTF; v_call: TRBV6-6; cdr3_length: 15; clone_size: many
cdr3_aa: CASSFYICSARDYQSSYEQYF; v_call: TRBV5-1; cdr3_length: 21; clone_size: NA
cdr3_aa: CASSLGGPLAYNEQFF; v_call: TRBV5-6; cdr3_length: 16; clone_size: many
cdr3_aa: CASSLSLNTEAFF; v_call: TRBV27; cdr3_length: 13; clone_size: many
cdr3_aa: CASKPGGPYSNQPQHF; v_call: TRBV27; cdr3_length: 16; clone_size: many
cdr3_aa: CASSSARGRAFF; v_call: TRBV28; cdr3_length: 12; clone_size: NA
cdr3_aa: CASSVPGGPVLYNEQFF; v_call: TRBV13; cdr3_length: 17; clone_size: NA
cdr3_aa: CVSSLGNTEAFF; v_call: TRBV5-6; cdr3_length: 12; clone_size: NA
cdr3_aa: CSARDRDHQPQHF; v_call: TRBV20-1; cdr3_length: 13; clone_size: many
cdr3_aa: CASSFPDREFPTGELFF; v_call: TRBV7-9; cdr3_length: 17; clone_size: many
cdr3_aa: CATSRDSTSGGRDTGELFF; v_call: TRBV15; cdr3_length: 19; clone_size: many
cdr3_aa: CASSETSGATGNTIYF; v_call: TRBV25-1; cdr3_length: 16; clone_size: many
cdr3_aa: CSAMGLLNEKLFF; v_call: TRBV20-1; cdr3_length: 13; clone_size: many
cdr3_aa: CSAREPSNYGYTF; v_call: TRBV20-1; cdr3_length: 13; clone_size: many
cdr3_aa: CASQLRGISGNTIYF; v_call: TRBV12-3/TRBV12-4; cdr3_length: 15; clone_size: many
cdr3_aa: CSVSEGDYNEQFF; v_call: TRBV29-1; cdr3_length: 13; clone_size: many
cdr3_aa: CASSVDGYPLNTEAFF; v_call: TRBV9; cdr3_length: 16; clone_size: many
cdr3_aa: CASSSTGGPGANVLTF; v_call: TRBV9; cdr3_length: 16; clone_size: many
cdr3_aa: CASSIAGGATDTQYF; v_call: TRBV6-2/TRBV6-3; cdr3_length: 15; clone_size: many
cdr3_aa: CASSPEGQGRVMAKNIQYF; v_call: TRBV7-9; cdr3_length: 19; clone_size: many
cdr3_aa: CASSYSIGQNTYEQYF; v_call: TRBV6-5; cdr3_length: 16; clone_size: many
cdr3_aa: CASSYQGYPEAFF; v_call: TRBV7-9; cdr3_length: 13; clone_size: many
cdr3_aa: CAISESYGNTEAFF; v_call: TRBV10-3; cdr3_length: 14; clone_size: many
cdr3_aa: CSAGGLAGYNEQFF; v_call: TRBV20-1; cdr3_length: 14; clone_size: medium-sized
cdr3_aa: CASSFGTSGGGTDTQYF; v_call: TRBV11-3; cdr3_length: 17; clone_size: many
cdr3_aa: CASRVGNEQFF; v_call: TRBV7-2; cdr3_length: 11; clone_size: many
cdr3_aa: CASSQLAGALTGELFF; v_call: TRBV3-1; cdr3_length: 16; clone_size: many
cdr3_aa: CASSLRSGSDGYTF; v_call: TRBV5-1; cdr3_length: 14; clone_size: medium-sized
cdr3_aa: CASSYSGTSYGYTF; v_call: TRBV6-5; cdr3_length: 14; clone_size: many
cdr3_aa: CASSSGEAYNEQFF; v_call: TRBV6-2/TRBV6-3; cdr3_length: 14; clone_size: many
cdr3_aa: CASSANSIYGYTF; v_call: TRBV14; cdr3_length: 13; clone_size: many
cdr3_aa: CASSYDSSYNEQFF; v_call: TRBV6-2/TRBV6-3; cdr3_length: 14; clone_size: medium-sized
cdr3_aa: CASSKVEGGLTYEQYF; v_call: TRBV21-1; cdr3_length: 16; clone_size: many
cdr3_aa: CASSIGGMNTEAFF; v_call: TRBV19; cdr3_length: 14; clone_size: many
cdr3_aa: CSARGRLAGGEQFF; v_call: TRBV20-1; cdr3_length: 14; clone_size: many
cdr3_aa: CSARDEKMGDTGELFF; v_call: TRBV20-1; cdr3_length: 16; clone_size: many
cdr3_aa: CASSRPRGMGTGELFF; v_call: TRBV7-2; cdr3_length: 16; clone_size: many
cdr3_aa: CASSGGPDTGGSPLHF; v_call: TRBV6-1; cdr3_length: 16; clone_size: many
cdr3_aa: CSARDPETSGAPDYEQYF; v_call: TRBV20-1; cdr3_length: 18; clone_size: medium-sized
cdr3_aa: CASSSSGGPEAFF; v_call: TRBV5-1; cdr3_length: 13; clone_size: many
cdr3_aa: CSAWTGNSYEQYF; v_call: TRBV20-1; cdr3_length: 13; clone_size: many
cdr3_aa: CASSTSGPTQYF; v_call: TRBV6-5; cdr3_length: 12; clone_size: many
cdr3_aa: CASSQSGASYEQYF; v_call: TRBV5-1; cdr3_length: 14; clone_size: many
cdr3_aa: CASSLAGGQGATLRVQYF; v_call: TRBV5-5; cdr3_length: 18; clone_size: many
cdr3_aa: CASSFGQGSYEQYF; v_call: TRBV5-5; cdr3_length: 14; clone_size: many
cdr3_aa: CASSEYVPANTGELFF; v_call: TRBV10-2; cdr3_length: 16; clone_size: many
cdr3_aa: CASSLGQVTEAFF; v_call: TRBV4-1; cdr3_length: 13; clone_size: NA
cdr3_aa: CSADERGGVYEQYF; v_call: TRBV20-1; cdr3_length: 14; clone_size: many
cdr3_aa: CASSPRTRGDTQYF; v_call: TRBV4-1; cdr3_length: 14; clone_size: NA
cdr3_aa: CASSLGPNTGELFF; v_call: TRBV6-2/TRBV6-3; cdr3_length: 14; clone_size: medium-sized
cdr3_aa: CSARPATRETQYF; v_call: TRBV20-1; cdr3_length: 13; clone_size: many
cdr3_aa: CASSVASDNSYEQYF; v_call: TRBV9; cdr3_length: 15; clone_size: NA
cdr3_aa: CASSVLSSEQFF; v_call: TRBV12-3/TRBV12-4; cdr3_length: 12; clone_size: many
cdr3_aa: CAWSLFFWSDTQYF; v_call: TRBV30; cdr3_length: 14; clone_size: NA